This passage covers 19 T cell receptor beta chains from one sample sequenced in a study of cytomegalovirus exposure and HLA in healthy donors. A multiplex PCR was run with 60 Vbeta primers and 13 Jbeta primers. Assay used: immunoSEQ multiplex PCR; TCRdb lists only in-frame clones, some missing. The table shows roughly 130,000 clones, with 73% occurring only once. The sequencing sample was made of PBMCs. These receptor sequences come from a woman aged 40 to 50 in good health and CMV-seronegative.

The V gene is TRBV5-1, the J gene TRBJ1-1, with 9 bases identical to TRBD1. The CDR3 sequence is 14 residues long. Trimming at V came to 4 bases and at J to 5 bases, leaving 6 bases not matched to a gene. The germline V gene has CDR1 SGHRS and CDR2 YFSETQ. DNA for the CDR3: TGCGCCAGCAGCACCGGGACAGGGAGAACTGAAGCTTTCTTT. This codes for CASSTGTGRTEAFF.

The V gene is TRBV2, the J gene TRBJ1-2; possibly TRBD1 for D (5 bases). This CDR3 is 15 amino acids long. The germline V gene encodes CDR1 SNHLY and CDR2 FYNNEI. V shed 7 bases and J shed 8 bases, with 23 bases lying between them. The CDR3 sequence: CASNILGDFAEGYTF. The CDR3 DNA is TGTGCCAGCAATATCTTAGGGGACTTTGCCGAGGGCTACACCTTC.

The rearrangement uses TRBV10-1 and TRBJ1-2, with 7 nucleotides matching TRBD1. CDR1 WNHNN and CDR2 SYGVQD come from the germline V gene (reference sequence). The CDR3 sequence is 14 residues long. After removal of 4 bases from V and 4 bases from J, the junction contained 6 bases not matched to a gene. The CDR3 DNA follows: TGCGCCAGCAGTGGGGGACAGAGAGTCTATGGCTACACCTTC. Encoded protein: CASSGGQRVYGYTF.

This chain links TRBV7-3 with TRBJ1-1; D may be TRBD1 (6 bases). CDR1 and CDR2 from the germline V gene are SGHTA and FQGTGA. This CDR3 comprises 15 residues. V was clipped by 2 bases and J by 0 bases, with 10 bases between them. In nucleotides, the CDR3 is TGTGCCAGCAGCTTAGGGGAGGGGGTGAACACTGAAGCTTTCTTT. As protein: CASSLGEGVNTEAFF.

This chain connects TRBV19 to TRBJ1-6, with D possibly TRBD1 on 5 matching bases. Trimming took 10 bases from V and 5 from J, leaving 15 bases between them. The germline V gene encodes CDR1 LNHDA and CDR2 SQIVND (reference sequence). The CDR3 length is 14 residues. The DNA for the CDR3 is TGTGCCACTTCAGGGATGGACCATAATTCACCCCTCCACTTT. This codes for CATSGMDHNSPLHF.

This rearrangement joins TRBV4-1 to TRBJ2-2, with D tentatively TRBD1 (6 bases). Germline V gives CDR1 MGHRA, CDR2 YSYEKL. This CDR3 is 17 amino acids long. Trimming removed 0 bases from V and 1 base from J, with 12 bases in between. The CDR3 DNA is TGCGCCAGCAGCCAAGAAGGAACAGGGCAGAACACCGGGGAGCTGTTTTTT. Residues: CASSQEGTGQNTGELFF.

The rearrangement links TRBV10-3 to TRBJ1-5; 7 bases are shared with TRBD1. The V segment lost 5 bases and the J segment 2 bases; nucleotides outside the gene matches: 3. The CDR3 spans 14 residues. The V gene's germline CDR1 is ENHRY and CDR2 SYGVKD. CDR3 region: CAISRDSRNQPQHF. CDR3 DNA: TGTGCCATCAGTAGGGACAGTCGCAATCAGCCCCAGCATTTT.

This clone was seen a single time. The chain carries TRBV5-6 and TRBJ1-1, with a weak D call TRBD1 (5 bases). Trimming left V 0 bases short and J 4 bases short, with 13 bases between. The CDR3 spans 15 residues. From germline, CDR1 is SGHDT and CDR2 YYEEEE. CDR3 in amino acids: CASSLVSSGVTEAFF. CDR3 bases: TGTGCCAGCAGCTTGGTGTCCTCGGGGGTCACTGAAGCTTTCTTT. Together with reference TRBV5-6 and TRBJ1-1, the CDR3 gives the full variable domain: DAGVTQSPTHLIKTRGQQVTLRCSPKSGHDTVSWYQQALGQGPQFIFQYYEEEERQRGNFPDRFSGHQFPNYSSELNVNALLLGDSALYLCASSLVSSGVTEAFFGQGTRLTVV.

The V call is TRBV15, the J call TRBJ1-1; tentatively, D is TRBD1 (5 bases). Deletions cut 1 base from V and 2 bases from J, with 8 bases between. The CDR3 spans 14 residues. Germline values: CDR1 LNHNV, CDR2 YYDKDF (reference sequence). The CDR3 nucleotides read TGTGCCACCAGCAGAGGCGGGGACAACACTGAAGCTTTCTTT. As protein: CATSRGGDNTEAFF. Based on the CDR3 plus reference TRBV15 and TRBJ1-1, the full variable domain is DAMVIQNPRYQVTQFGKPVTLSCSQTLNHNVMYWYQQKSSQAPKLLFHYYDKDFNNEADTPDNFQSRRPNTSFCFLDIRSPGLGDTAMYLCATSRGGDNTEAFFGQGTRLTVV.

This chain joins TRBV7-3 and TRBJ2-2; TRBD2 agrees at 8 bases. Trimming took 5 bases from V and 1 from J; bases not matched to a gene: 9. Germline CDR1 SGHTA, CDR2 FQGTGA. This CDR3 is 17 amino acids long. As DNA, the CDR3 is TGTGCCAGCAGCCCATCCGGGGGGGCCTTGAACACCGGGGAGCTGTTTTTT. Its protein is CASSPSGGALNTGELFF.

This clone was seen a single time. The rearrangement uses TRBV19 and TRBJ2-3, with D possibly TRBD2 on 6 matching bases. With 7 bases removed from V and 2 bases from J, the gap between germline ends came to 13 bases. The CDR3 has 14 amino acids. The germline gives CDR1 LNHDA, CDR2 SQIVND (reference sequence). The CDR3 spells CASIGGDYTDTQYF. CDR3 coding DNA: TGTGCCAGTATTGGCGGGGATTACACAGATACGCAGTATTTT.

As for this clone: In the same sample, other DNA sequences code for this CDR3. This chain uses TRBV9 with TRBJ1-2; D remains unclear. Trimming shortened V by 0 bases and J by 2 bases, and 5 bases separated the two germline ends. Germline CDR1 is SGDLS and CDR2 is YYNGEE. This CDR3 spans 13 amino acids. The CDR3 nucleotides read TGTGCCAGCAGCGTAGACAGAAACTATGGCTACACCTTC. Protein: CASSVDRNYGYTF.

The CDR3: CASSVGFEGSYEQYF. CDR3 sequence (DNA): TGTGCCAGCAGCGTAGGGTTCGAGGGTTCCTACGAGCAGTACTTC. This chain connects TRBV9 to TRBJ2-7; tentatively, D is TRBD2 (5 bases). This CDR3 region has 15 residues. Germline CDR1 SGDLS, CDR2 YYNGEE. Deletions cut 0 bases from V and 1 base from J, with 11 bases between.

The gene calls are TRBV4-1 and TRBJ2-1, with 7 bases aligning to TRBD1. This CDR3 contains 20 residues. CDR1 is MGHRA and CDR2 is YSYEKL in the germline V gene. The ends lost 0 bases at V and 6 bases at J; junction bases unmatched: 20. CDR3 nucleotide sequence: TGCGCCAGCAGCCAAGAGAGGATGACAGGGTGGACTTCAGGAATCAATGAGCAGTTCTTC. Its translation is CASSQERMTGWTSGINEQFF.

This clone was counted only a few times. This rearrangement joins TRBV7-9 to TRBJ1-1; D is undetermined. CDR1 is SEHNR, CDR2 FQNEAQ, per germline (reference sequence). The CDR3 spans 13 residues. V was shortened by 5 bases and J by 7 bases, with 14 bases between the two germline ends. CDR3 loop: CASSPPGSLEAFF. In DNA, the CDR3 is TGTGCCAGCAGCCCCCCTGGGAGCCTTGAAGCTTTCTTT. Together with reference TRBV7-9 and TRBJ1-1, the CDR3 gives the full variable domain: DTGVSQNPRHKITKRGQNVTFRCDPISEHNRLYWYRQTLGQGPEFLTYFQNEAQLEKSRLLSDRFSAERPKGSFSTLEIQRTEQGDSAMYLCASSPPGSLEAFFGQGTRLTVV.

This chain uses TRBV6-5 with TRBJ1-3, with D perhaps TRBD1 (5 bases). V dropped 5 bases and J dropped 0 bases, with 8 bases sitting between them. Per the germline V gene, CDR1 is MNHEY and CDR2 is SVGAGI. The length of the CDR3 is 14 residues. The CDR3 sequence: CASSPGISGNTIYF. In DNA form, the CDR3 reads TGTGCCAGCAGTCCAGGGATCTCTGGAAACACCATATATTTT.

The CDR3 nucleotides read TGTGCCAGCAGTGGGGCAGGGGATGAAAAACTGTTTTTT. This translates into CASSGAGDEKLFF. The V gene is TRBV2, the J gene TRBJ1-4; D might be TRBD1 (6 bases). Germline V CDR1 and CDR2: SNHLY, FYNNEI. The CDR3 runs 13 residues. The V and J ends lost 4 bases and 6 bases respectively, with 9 bases between them.

This chain links TRBV29-1 with TRBJ1-3; 10 bases fit TRBD1. The CDR3 covers 13 residues. V gave up 6 bases and J gave up 4 bases; unmatched junction bases: 3. From germline, CDR1 is SQVTM and CDR2 ANQGSEA. The CDR3 reads CSVTGGQGNTIYF. CDR3 nucleotides: TGCAGCGTGACAGGGGGCCAAGGAAACACCATATATTTT.

The chain uses TRBV19 and TRBJ1-2; D is unresolved. V lost 0 bases and J 2 bases, leaving 4 bases between the germline ends. The CDR3 has 13 residues. From germline, CDR1 is LNHDA and CDR2 SQIVND (reference sequence). CDR3 nucleotides: TGTGCCAGTAGTATAGACAGGAACTATGGCTACACCTTC. Its protein is CASSIDRNYGYTF.